This T cell receptor (beta chain) came from a study of beta chain features in type 1 diabetes. The J segment lost 8 bases and the V segment lost 4 bases, leaving 10 bases of the junction unmatched. The CDR3 spans 14 residues. CDR1 and CDR2 (germline): SGHDN, FVKESK. Study results and caveats: Type 1 diabetes patients had fewer VDJ junction insertions and more deletions.

Worth noting for this clone: Its antigen remains unknown.

All of the sorted populations showed purity greater than 98%. The whole isolated RNA underwent reverse transcription, so sequencing captured expressed TCRB transcripts. The read count averaged roughly 3.5 million across naive, central memory and regulatory T cell samples. Assay: immunoSEQ multiplex PCR; the TCRdb copy retains only in-frame clones and omits some. The sample lists 250,000 to 350,000 clones; about 14% were seen once. The source of this sequence is a man aged 25 to 40 in good health. This chain links TRBV14 with TRBJ1-2, with TRBD1 identical over 7 bases. The sequencing sample was made of central memory CD4+ T cells from blood. The CDR3 DNA sequence: TGTGCCAGCAGCCCGACAGGGACCCAGGGGGGCTACACCTTC. Protein sequence: CASSPTGTQGGYTF.